This TCR beta chain comes out of a study of cytomegalovirus exposure and HLA in healthy donors. Broader study findings: Being productive about 87% or about 30% of the time was typical of most TCR beta V segments in an earlier analysis.

A word on this clone: Its antigen is as yet unknown.

The PCR had 60 Vbeta and 13 Jbeta primers. The protocol was immunoSEQ multiplex PCR, while the TCRdb copy is restricted to in-frame clones and leaves out a portion. The sample lists under 150,000 clones; around 72% were seen once. This TCR was sampled from a woman aged 40 to 49 in good health and CMV-seronegative. Material: PBMCs.

Written as DNA, the CDR3 is TGTGCCTGGACTAGCGCCGGCGAGCAGTACTTC. It encodes CAWTSAGEQYF. The genes are TRBV30 and TRBJ2-7, with a tentative D call TRBD2 (6 bases). V shed 4 bases and J shed 6 bases, with 10 bases lying between them. CDR3 length: 11 residues. Germline loops: CDR1 GTSNPN, CDR2 SVGIG (reference sequence).